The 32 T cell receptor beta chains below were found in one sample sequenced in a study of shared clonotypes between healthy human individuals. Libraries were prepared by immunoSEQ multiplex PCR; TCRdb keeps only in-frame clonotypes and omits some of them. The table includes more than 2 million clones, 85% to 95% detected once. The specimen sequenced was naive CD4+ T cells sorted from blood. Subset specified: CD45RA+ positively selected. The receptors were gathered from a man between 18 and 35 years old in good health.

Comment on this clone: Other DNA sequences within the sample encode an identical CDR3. The CDR3 sequence is CAWSADSNYGYTF. As DNA, the CDR3 is TGTGCCTGGAGCGCGGACAGCAACTATGGCTACACCTTC. The rearrangement joins TRBV30 to TRBJ1-2; D possibly corresponds to TRBD1 (6 bases). The CDR3 covers 13 residues. Germline lookup yields CDR1 GTSNPN and CDR2 SVGIG (reference sequence). Trimming shortened V by 3 bases and J by 2 bases, and 10 bases separated the two germline ends.

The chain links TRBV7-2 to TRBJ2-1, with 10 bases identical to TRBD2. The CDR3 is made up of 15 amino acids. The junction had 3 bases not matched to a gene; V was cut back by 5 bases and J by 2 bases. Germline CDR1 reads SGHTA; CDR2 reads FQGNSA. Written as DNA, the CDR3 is TGTGCCAGCAGCAGGACTAGCGGAGCCTACAATGAGCAGTTCTTC. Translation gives CASSRTSGAYNEQFF.

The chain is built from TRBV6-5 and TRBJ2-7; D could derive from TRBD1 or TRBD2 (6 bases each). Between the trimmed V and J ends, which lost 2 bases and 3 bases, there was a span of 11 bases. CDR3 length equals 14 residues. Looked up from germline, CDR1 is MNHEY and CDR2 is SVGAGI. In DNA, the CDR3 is TGTGCCAGCAGTTACGGGGGCGGGGACTACGAGCAGTACTTC. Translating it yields CASSYGGGDYEQYF.

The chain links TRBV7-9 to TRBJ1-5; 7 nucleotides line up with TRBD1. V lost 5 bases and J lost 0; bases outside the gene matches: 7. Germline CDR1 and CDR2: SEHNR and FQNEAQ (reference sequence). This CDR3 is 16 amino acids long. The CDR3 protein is CASSKGQIYSNQPQHF. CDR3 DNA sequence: TGTGCCAGCAGCAAGGGACAGATCTATAGCAATCAGCCCCAGCATTTT.

CDR3 DNA: TGCGCCAGCAGCCAAGATCTGCCTAGCGGGAACACAGATACGCAGTATTTT. Protein: CASSQDLPSGNTDTQYF. The chain employs TRBV4-3 and TRBJ2-3; TRBD2 matches 9 bases. V trimming: 0 bases; J trimming: 2 bases; junction bases outside the gene matches: 6. The CDR3 totals 17 residues. Germline assignment: CDR1 LGHNA and CDR2 YSLEER.

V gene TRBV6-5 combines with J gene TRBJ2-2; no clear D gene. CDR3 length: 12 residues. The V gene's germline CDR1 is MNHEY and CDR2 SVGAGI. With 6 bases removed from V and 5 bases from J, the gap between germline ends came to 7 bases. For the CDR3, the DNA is TGTGCCAGCAGAGTCGGGACCGGGGAGCTGTTTTTT. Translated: CASRVGTGELFF.

The CDR3 DNA follows: TGTGCCAGCACGCCGTCACTGGATTATGGCTACACCTTC. Translation: CASTPSLDYGYTF. The genes are TRBV6-1 and TRBJ1-2; D is uncertain. This CDR3 region has 13 residues. The V and J ends lost 7 bases and 5 bases respectively, with 14 bases between them. Germline CDR1 is MNHNS and CDR2 is SASEGT.

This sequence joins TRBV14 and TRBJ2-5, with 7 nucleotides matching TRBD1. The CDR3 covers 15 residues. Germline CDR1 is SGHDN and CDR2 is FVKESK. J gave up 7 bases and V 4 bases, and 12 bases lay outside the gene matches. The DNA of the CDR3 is TGTGCCAGCAGCCCCACGGGACAGCCTGGGGGGACCCAGTACTTC. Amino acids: CASSPTGQPGGTQYF.

The CDR3 reads CASSRDLRTQYF. In DNA, the CDR3 is TGTGCCAGCAGCCGGGACCTTCGGACGCAGTATTTT. The chain is built from TRBV5-8 and TRBJ2-3, with D perhaps assigned TRBD1 or TRBD2 (5 bases each). The CDR3 contains 12 residues. V shed 4 bases and J shed 9 bases, with 12 bases lying between them. Germline assignment: CDR1 SGHTS and CDR2 YDEGEE.

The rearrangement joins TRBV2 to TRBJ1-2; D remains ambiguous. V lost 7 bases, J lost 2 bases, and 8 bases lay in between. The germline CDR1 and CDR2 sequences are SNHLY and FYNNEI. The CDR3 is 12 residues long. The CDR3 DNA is TGTGCCAGCACGCGGAGAAACTATGGCTACACCTTC. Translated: CASTRRNYGYTF.

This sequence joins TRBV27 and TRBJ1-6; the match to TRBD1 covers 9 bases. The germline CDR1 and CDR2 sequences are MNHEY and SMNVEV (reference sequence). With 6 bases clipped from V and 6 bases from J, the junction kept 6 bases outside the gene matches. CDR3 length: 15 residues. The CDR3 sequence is CASRRTTGGNSPLHF. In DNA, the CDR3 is TGTGCCAGCAGACGAACGACAGGGGGTAATTCACCCCTCCACTTT.

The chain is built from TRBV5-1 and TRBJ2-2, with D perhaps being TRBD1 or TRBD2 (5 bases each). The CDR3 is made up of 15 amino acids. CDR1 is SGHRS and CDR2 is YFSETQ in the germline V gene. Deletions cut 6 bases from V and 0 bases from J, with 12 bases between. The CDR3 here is CASIRDPSNTGELFF. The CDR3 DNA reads TGCGCCAGCATCCGGGACCCATCGAACACCGGGGAGCTGTTTTTT.

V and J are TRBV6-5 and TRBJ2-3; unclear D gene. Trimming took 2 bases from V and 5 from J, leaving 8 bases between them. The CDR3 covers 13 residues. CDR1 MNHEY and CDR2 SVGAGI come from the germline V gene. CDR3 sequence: CASSYGLGDTQYF. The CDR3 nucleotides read TGTGCCAGCAGTTACGGGCTGGGAGATACGCAGTATTTT.

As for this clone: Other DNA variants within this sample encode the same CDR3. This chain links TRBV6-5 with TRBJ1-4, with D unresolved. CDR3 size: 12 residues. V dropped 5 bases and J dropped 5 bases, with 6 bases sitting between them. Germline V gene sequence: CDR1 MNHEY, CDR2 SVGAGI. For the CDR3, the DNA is TGTGCCAGCAGTAGTTTAAATGAAAAACTGTTTTTT. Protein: CASSSLNEKLFF.

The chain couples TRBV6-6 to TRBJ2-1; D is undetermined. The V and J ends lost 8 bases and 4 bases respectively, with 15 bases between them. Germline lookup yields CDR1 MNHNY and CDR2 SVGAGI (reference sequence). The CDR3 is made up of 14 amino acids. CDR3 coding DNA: TGTGCCAGCGCCTTGCCGGAGTTATACAATGAGCAGTTCTTC. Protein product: CASALPELYNEQFF.

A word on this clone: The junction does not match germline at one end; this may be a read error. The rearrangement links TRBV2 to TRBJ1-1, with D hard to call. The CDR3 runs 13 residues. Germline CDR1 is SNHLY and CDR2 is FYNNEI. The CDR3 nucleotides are TGTGCCAGCACTGAACAGATGAACACTGAAGCTTTCTTT. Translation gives CASTEQMNTEAFF.

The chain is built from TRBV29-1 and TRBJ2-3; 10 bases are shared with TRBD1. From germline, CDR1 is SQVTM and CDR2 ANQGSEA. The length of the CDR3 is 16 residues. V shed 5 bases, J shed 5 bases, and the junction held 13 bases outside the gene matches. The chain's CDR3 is CSVSGLWDRGLDTQYF. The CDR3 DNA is TGCAGCGTTTCGGGGCTCTGGGACAGGGGTTTAGATACGCAGTATTTT.

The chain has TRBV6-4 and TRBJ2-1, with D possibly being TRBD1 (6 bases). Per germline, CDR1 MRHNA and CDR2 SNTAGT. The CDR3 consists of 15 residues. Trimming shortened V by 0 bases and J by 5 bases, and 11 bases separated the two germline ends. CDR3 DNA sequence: TGTGCCAGCAGTGACTCTGGACAGCCCAACAATGAGCAGTTCTTC. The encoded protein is CASSDSGQPNNEQFF.

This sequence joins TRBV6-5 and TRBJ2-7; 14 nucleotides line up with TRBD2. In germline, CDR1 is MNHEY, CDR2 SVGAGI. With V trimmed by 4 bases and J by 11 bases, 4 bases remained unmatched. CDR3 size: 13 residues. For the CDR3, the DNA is TGTGCCAGCAGTTCCGGGACTAGCGGGAGAAAGTACTTC. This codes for CASSSGTSGRKYF.

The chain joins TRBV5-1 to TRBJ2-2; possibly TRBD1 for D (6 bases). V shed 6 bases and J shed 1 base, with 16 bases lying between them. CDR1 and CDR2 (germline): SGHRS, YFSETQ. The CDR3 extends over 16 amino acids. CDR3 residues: CASTLPPGQNTGELFF. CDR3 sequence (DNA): TGCGCCAGCACCCTCCCACCGGGACAGAACACCGGGGAGCTGTTTTTT.

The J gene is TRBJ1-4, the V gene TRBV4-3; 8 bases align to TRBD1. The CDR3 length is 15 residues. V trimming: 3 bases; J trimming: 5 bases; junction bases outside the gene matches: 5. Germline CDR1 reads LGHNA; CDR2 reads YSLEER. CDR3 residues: CASSHNRGTNEKLFF. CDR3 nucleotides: TGCGCCAGCAGCCATAACAGGGGGACCAATGAAAAACTGTTTTTT.

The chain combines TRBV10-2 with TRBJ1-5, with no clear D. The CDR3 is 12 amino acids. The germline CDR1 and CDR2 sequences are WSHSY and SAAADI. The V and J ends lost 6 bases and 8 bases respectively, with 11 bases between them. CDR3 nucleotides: TGCGCCAGCAGAGACGGCTCTGAGCCCCAGCATTTT. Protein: CASRDGSEPQHF.

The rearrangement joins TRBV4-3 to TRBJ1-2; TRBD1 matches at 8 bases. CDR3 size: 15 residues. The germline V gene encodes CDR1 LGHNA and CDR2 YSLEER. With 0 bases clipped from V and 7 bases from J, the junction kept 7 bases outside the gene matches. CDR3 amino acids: CASSQDGQGAAGYTF. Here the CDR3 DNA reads TGCGCCAGCAGCCAAGATGGGCAGGGGGCGGCTGGCTACACCTTC.

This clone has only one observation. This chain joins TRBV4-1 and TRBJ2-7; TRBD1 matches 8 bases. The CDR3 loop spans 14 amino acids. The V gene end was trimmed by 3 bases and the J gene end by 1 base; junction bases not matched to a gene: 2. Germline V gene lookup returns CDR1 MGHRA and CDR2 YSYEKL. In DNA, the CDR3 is TGCGCCAGCAGCCACACAGGGGGTTCCTACGAGCAGTACTTC. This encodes CASSHTGGSYEQYF.

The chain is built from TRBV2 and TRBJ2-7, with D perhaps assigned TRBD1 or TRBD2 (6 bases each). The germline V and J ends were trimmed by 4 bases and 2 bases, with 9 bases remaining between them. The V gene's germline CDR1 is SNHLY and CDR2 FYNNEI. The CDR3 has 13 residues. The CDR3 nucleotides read TGTGCCAGCAGTGGGGGGGCCCCCTACGAGCAGTACTTC. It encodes CASSGGAPYEQYF. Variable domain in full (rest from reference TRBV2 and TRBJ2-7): EPEVTQTPSHQVTQMGQEVILRCVPISNHLYFYWYRQILGQKVEFLVSFYNNEISEKSEIFDDQFSVERPDGSNFTLKIRSTKLEDSAMYFCASSGGAPYEQYFGPGTRLTVT.

The CDR3 DNA is TGTGCCAGCTCACCACCTTTGACAGGGGCCTACGAGCAGTACTTC. Protein sequence: CASSPPLTGAYEQYF. This chain uses TRBV18 with TRBJ2-5; 8 bases agree with TRBD1. The J call may be wrong; the DNA end is better matched by TRBJ2-7. CDR3 size: 15 residues. CDR1 and CDR2 (germline): KGHSH, LQKENI.

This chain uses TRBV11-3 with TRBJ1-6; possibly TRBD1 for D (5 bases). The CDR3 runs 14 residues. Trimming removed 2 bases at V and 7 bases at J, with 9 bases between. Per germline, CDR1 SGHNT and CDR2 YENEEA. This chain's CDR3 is CASSLPGYNSPLHF. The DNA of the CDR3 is TGTGCCAGCAGCTTACCAGGGTACAATTCACCCCTCCACTTT.

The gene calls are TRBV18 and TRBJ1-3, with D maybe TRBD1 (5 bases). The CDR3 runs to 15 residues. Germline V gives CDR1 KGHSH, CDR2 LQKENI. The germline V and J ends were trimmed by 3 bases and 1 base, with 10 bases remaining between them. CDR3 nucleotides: TGTGCCAGCTCACCGGGACCGTCTTCTGGAAACACCATATATTTT. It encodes CASSPGPSSGNTIYF. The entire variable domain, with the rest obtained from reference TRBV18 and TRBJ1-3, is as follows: NAGVMQNPRHLVRRRGQEARLRCSPMKGHSHVYWYRQLPEEGLKFMVYLQKENIIDESGMPKERFSAEFPKEGPSILRIQQVVRGDSAAYFCASSPGPSSGNTIYFGEGSWLTVV.

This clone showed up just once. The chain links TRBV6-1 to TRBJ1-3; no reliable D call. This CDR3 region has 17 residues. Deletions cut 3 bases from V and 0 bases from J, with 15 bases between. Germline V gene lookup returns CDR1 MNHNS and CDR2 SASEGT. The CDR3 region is CASSELPISGSGNTIYF. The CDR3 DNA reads TGTGCCAGCAGTGAGCTTCCTATAAGCGGCTCTGGAAACACCATATATTTT.

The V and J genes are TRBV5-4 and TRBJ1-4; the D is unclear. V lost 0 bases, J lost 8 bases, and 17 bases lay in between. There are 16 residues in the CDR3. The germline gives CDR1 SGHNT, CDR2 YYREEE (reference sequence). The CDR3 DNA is TGTGCCAGCAGCTTGGATGGCGGGAGTTGGAAGGAAAAACTGTTTTTT. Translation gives CASSLDGGSWKEKLFF.

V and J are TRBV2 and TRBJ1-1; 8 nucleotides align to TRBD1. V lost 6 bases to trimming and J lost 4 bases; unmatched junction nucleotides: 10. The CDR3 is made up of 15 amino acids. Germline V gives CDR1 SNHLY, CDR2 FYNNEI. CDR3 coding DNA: TGTGCCAGCAGCGAGGAGTGGACAGGGACCACTGAAGCTTTCTTT. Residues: CASSEEWTGTTEAFF. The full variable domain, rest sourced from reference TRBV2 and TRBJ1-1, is EPEVTQTPSHQVTQMGQEVILRCVPISNHLYFYWYRQILGQKVEFLVSFYNNEISEKSEIFDDQFSVERPDGSNFTLKIRSTKLEDSAMYFCASSEEWTGTTEAFFGQGTRLTVV.

CDR3 in amino acids: CASSLGQGNFNEQFF. In DNA, the CDR3 is TGCGCCAGCAGCTTGGGGCAGGGCAATTTCAATGAGCAGTTCTTC. V is TRBV5-1 and J is TRBJ2-1; D perhaps matches TRBD1 (5 bases). The CDR3 length is 15 residues. V lost 0 bases to trimming and J lost 6 bases, with 13 bases between them. The germline V gene encodes CDR1 SGHRS and CDR2 YFSETQ.